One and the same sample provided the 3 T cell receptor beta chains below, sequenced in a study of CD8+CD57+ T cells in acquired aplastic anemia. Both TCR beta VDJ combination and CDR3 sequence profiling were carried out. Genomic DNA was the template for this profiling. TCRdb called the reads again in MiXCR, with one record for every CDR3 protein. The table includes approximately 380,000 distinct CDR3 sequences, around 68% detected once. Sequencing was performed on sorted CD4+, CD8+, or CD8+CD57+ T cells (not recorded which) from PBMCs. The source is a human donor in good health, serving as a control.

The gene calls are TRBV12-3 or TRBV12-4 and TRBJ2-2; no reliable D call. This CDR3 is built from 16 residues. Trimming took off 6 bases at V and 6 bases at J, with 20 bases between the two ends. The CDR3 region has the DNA TGTGCCAGCAGCCCAGGCCTAGTCATGTTAGCCGGGGAGCTGTTTTTT. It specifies CASSPGLVMLAGELFF.

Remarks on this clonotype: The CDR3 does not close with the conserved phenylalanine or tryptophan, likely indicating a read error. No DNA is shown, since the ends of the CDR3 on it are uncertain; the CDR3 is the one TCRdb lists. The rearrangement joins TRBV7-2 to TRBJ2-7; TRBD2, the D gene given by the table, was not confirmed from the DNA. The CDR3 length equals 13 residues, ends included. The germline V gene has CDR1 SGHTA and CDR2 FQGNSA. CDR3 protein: CASSWEVSYNSSL.

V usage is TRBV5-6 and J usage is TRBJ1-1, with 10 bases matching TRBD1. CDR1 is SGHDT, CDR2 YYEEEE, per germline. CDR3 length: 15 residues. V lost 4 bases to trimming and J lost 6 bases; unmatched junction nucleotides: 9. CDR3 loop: CASSRTGGGVSEAFF. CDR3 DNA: TGTGCCAGCAGCAGGACAGGGGGTGGGGTATCTGAAGCTTTCTTT. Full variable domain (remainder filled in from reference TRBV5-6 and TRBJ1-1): DAGVTQSPTHLIKTRGQQVTLRCSPKSGHDTVSWYQQALGQGPQFIFQYYEEEERQRGNFPDRFSGHQFPNYSSELNVNALLLGDSALYLCASSRTGGGVSEAFFGQGTRLTVV.